This TCR beta chain was captured by sequencing in a study of blood T cells in healthy people across ages. Turning to the study itself: Template switching captured about one barcoded beta molecule per two T cells. The study, taken as a whole, reports: It was not known whether donors were CMV positive (a possible confounder of expanded clonotype changes).

Then a second PCR, running about 6 to 11 cycles, was carried out with a sample-barcoded 5' primer and a J-beta primer mix. In TCRdb, the 5' RACE reads were re-called with MiXCR into one record per CDR3 protein. The sample lists approximately 830,000 distinct CDR3 sequences; around 62% were seen once. The CDR3 has 13 residues. V dropped 3 bases and J dropped 2 bases, with 9 bases sitting between them. The germline V gene has CDR1 DFQATT and CDR2 SNEGSKA (reference sequence). A note on this clonotype: Its specificity is unknown.

Healthy individuals of Caucasian origin from Russia, aged about 6 to 100, served as donors. Donors gave around 9.8 milliliters of peripheral blood apiece. The TCR was taken from a man aged 25-45 years in good health. Material: blood. This chain links TRBV20-1 with TRBJ2-3, with a weak D call TRBD1 (5 bases). CDR3 nucleotide sequence: TGCAGTGCTAGCCCAGGGTTCACAGATACGCAGTATTTT. This codes for CSASPGFTDTQYF.